These T cell receptor beta chains were read from a single sample in a study of CD8 T cells in ankylosing spondylitis. MiXCR was run by TCRdb on the 5' RACE reads, yielding one entry per CDR3 protein. The table includes some 800,000 distinct CDR3 sequences, roughly 10% detected once. Material: blood, either unsorted or a sorted T cell fraction (not recorded which). The origin of the receptors is a male donor with ankylosing spondylitis. Each CDR3 is given with its conserved first and last residue. D genes are given only for firm matches. A row's size may be missing; if present it is once, few, many or a size class.

>TRBV29-1|TRBJ1-5|many|-
CSVRDTNQPQHF
TGCAGCGTACGGGACACCAATCAGCCCCAGCATTTT
>TRBV12-5|TRBJ2-5|-|TRBD2
CASGLGLAGGPGETQYF
TGTGCTAGTGGTTTGGGGCTAGCGGGAGGGCCAGGAGAGACCCAGTACTTC
>TRBV29-1|TRBJ1-2|-|-
CSVGTRASGYTF
TGCAGCGTTGGGACTCGTGCGAGTGGCTACACCTTC
>TRBV5-1|TRBJ2-3|many|TRBD1
CASSSGQGGTQYF
TGCGCCAGCAGCTCAGGACAGGGGGGCACGCAGTATTTT
>TRBV7-2|TRBJ2-3|-|-
CASSLWRMGTDTQYF
TGTGCCAGCAGCCTATGGAGGATGGGCACAGATACGCAGTATTTT
>TRBV12-3/TRBV12-4|TRBJ2-3|many|-
CASSLGDLVRVRDTQYF
TGTGCCAGCAGTTTAGGGGACTTGGTAAGGGTCAGAGATACGCAGTATTTT
>TRBV7-8|TRBJ1-6|-|TRBD1
CASTTYRGGTPLHF
TGTGCCAGCACCACCTACAGGGGCGGAACACCCCTCCACTTT
>TRBV6-5|TRBJ1-1|-|TRBD1
CASSYSLTQGTEAFF
TGTGCCAGCAGTTACTCTTTAACACAGGGGACTGAAGCTTTCTTT
>TRBV30|TRBJ2-2|few|-
CAWSSWNTGELFF
TGTGCCTGGAGTAGCTGGAACACCGGGGAGCTGTTTTTT
>TRBV4-2|TRBJ2-3|-|-
CASSQVGDFGTDTQYF
TGTGCCAGCAGCCAAGTTGGGGACTTTGGCACAGATACGCAGTATTTT
>TRBV25-1|TRBJ2-7|many|-
CASSASQVSYEQYF
TGTGCCAGCAGTGCAAGCCAGGTTTCCTACGAGCAGTACTTC
>TRBV20-1|TRBJ2-1|many|-
CSAIQAPAYNEQFF
TGCAGTGCCATACAGGCTCCTGCTTACAATGAGCAGTTCTTC
>TRBV20-1|TRBJ1-1|-|-
CSARDFPRAFF
TGCAGTGCCCGGGACTTCCCTAGAGCTTTCTTT
>TRBV4-1|TRBJ2-7|few|-
CASSQGWRVAYEQYF
TGCGCCAGCAGCCAAGGATGGAGGGTGGCCTACGAGCAGTACTTC
>TRBV7-2|TRBJ2-2|-|-
CASSLASRSTGELFF
TGTGCCAGCAGCTTAGCGTCTAGGAGCACCGGGGAGCTGTTTTTT
>TRBV5-1|TRBJ1-2|many|TRBD1
CASSKLQGNYGYTF
TGCGCCAGCAGCAAATTACAGGGGAACTATGGCTACACCTTC